The present T cell receptor beta chain was sequenced within a study of cytomegalovirus exposure and HLA in healthy donors. The PCR ran on 60 Vbeta and 13 Jbeta primers. Data came from immunoSEQ multiplex PCR; TCRdb stores just in-frame clones and leaves some out. Among fewer than 250,000 clones listed, approximately 83% were seen once. The germline V gene encodes CDR1 SGHTA and CDR2 FQGNSA. The CDR3 length is 15 residues. Trimming removed 0 bases at V and 6 bases at J, with 15 bases between. The rearrangement uses TRBV7-2 and TRBJ2-7; D gene ambiguous. The sequence derives from a girl aged 5-17 years in good health and CMV-seronegative. Sequencing was performed on PBMCs. The CDR3 region is CASSLAGPWASEQYF. Here the CDR3 DNA reads TGTGCCAGCAGCTTAGCTGGGCCTTGGGCCTCCGAGCAGTACTTC.